This T cell receptor (beta chain) was sequenced for a study of blood T cell repertoires in COVID-19. As for the study in general: T cells, B-cell-depleted T cells, or PBMCs supplied cDNA or gDNA.

CDR1 and CDR2 from the germline V gene are MNHEY and SVGAGI. V shed 2 bases, J shed 7 bases, and the junction held 6 bases outside the gene matches. This CDR3 is built from 15 residues. TCRdb's table, derived via immunoSEQ multiplex PCR, lists solely in-frame clones and lacks some. Altogether roughly 300,000 clones are present, approximately 85% being singletons, with the ten largest covering 7.2%. This clone was seen more than once but under ten times. The chain carries TRBV6-5 and TRBJ2-3; 10 bases line up with TRBD2. Sequenced input: peripheral blood. This sequence originates from a human donor in a cohort sampled during active COVID-19. CDR3 residues: CASSYSEAGGNTQYF. Here the CDR3 DNA reads TGTGCCAGCAGTTACAGTGAAGCGGGGGGGAATACGCAGTATTTT.